Here is one TCR beta chain with its context. These data belong to a study of blood T cells in healthy people across ages. A J-beta primer mix and a sample-barcoded 5' primer were used in a second PCR of about 6 to 12 cycles. TCRdb redid the calling of the 5' RACE reads with MiXCR, one entry per CDR3 protein. The table has 650,000 to 950,000 distinct CDR3 sequences, under 45% seen once. Germline V gives CDR1 SGHVS, CDR2 FNYEAQ. This CDR3 spans 16 amino acids. With 1 base clipped from V and 2 bases from J, the junction kept 7 bases outside the gene matches. The draw of peripheral blood yielded ten milliliters from each donor.

The V and J genes are TRBV7-6 and TRBJ2-7; TRBD1 aligns across 8 bases. Sequencing was done on a sample of blood. The TCR comes from a man between 60 and 75 years old in good health. CDR3 in DNA: TGTGCCAGCAGCTTAGATCCCTCGACAGGGGCCTACGAGCAGTACTTC. Its translation: CASSLDPSTGAYEQYF.